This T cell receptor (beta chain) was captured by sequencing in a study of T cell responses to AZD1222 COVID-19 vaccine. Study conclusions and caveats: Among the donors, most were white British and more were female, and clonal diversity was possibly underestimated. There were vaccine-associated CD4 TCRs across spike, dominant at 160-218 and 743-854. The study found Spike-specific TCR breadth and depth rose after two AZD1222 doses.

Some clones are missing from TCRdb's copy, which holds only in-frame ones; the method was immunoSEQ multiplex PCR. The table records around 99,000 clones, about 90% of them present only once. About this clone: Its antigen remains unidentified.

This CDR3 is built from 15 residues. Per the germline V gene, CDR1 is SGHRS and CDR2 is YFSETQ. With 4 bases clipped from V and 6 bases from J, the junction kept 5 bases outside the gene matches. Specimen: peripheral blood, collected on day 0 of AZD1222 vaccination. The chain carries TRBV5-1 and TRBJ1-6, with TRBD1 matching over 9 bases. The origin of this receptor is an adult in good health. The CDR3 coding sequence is TGCGCCAGCAGCGCTACAGGGGGCGGTAATTCACCCCTCCACTTT. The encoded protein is CASSATGGGNSPLHF.